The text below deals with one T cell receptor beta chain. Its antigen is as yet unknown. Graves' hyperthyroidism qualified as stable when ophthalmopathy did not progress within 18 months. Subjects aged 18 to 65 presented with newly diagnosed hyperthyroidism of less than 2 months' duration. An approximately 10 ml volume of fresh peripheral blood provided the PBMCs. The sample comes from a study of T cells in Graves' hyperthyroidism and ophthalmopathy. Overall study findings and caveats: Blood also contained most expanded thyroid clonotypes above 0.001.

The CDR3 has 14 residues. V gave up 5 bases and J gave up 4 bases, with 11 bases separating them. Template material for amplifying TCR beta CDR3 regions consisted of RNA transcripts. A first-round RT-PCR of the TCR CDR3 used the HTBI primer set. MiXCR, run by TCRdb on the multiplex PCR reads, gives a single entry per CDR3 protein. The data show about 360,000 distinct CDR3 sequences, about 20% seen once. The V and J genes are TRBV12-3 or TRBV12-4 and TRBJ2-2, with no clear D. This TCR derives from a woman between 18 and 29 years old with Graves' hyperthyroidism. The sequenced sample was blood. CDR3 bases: TGTGCCAGCAGTACCGGGCAACGCACCGGGGAGCTGTTTTTT. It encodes CASSTGQRTGELFF.